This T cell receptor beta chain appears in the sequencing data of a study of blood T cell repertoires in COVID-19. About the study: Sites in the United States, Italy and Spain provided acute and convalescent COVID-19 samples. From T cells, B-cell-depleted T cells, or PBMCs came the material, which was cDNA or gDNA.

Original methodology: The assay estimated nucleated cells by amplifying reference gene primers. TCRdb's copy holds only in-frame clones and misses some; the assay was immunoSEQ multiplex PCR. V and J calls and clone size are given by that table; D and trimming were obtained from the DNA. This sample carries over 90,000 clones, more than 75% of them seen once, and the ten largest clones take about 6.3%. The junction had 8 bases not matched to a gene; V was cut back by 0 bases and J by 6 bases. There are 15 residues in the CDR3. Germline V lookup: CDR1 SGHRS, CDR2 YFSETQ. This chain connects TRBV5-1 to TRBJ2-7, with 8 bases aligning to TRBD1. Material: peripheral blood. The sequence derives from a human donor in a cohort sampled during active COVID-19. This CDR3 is CASSLGGQANFEQYF. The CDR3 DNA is TGCGCCAGCAGCTTGGGGGGACAGGCCAATTTCGAGCAGTACTTC. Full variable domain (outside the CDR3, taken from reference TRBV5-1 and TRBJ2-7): KAGVTQTPRYLIKTRGQQVTLSCSPISGHRSVSWYQQTPGQGLQFLFEYFSETQRNKGNFPGRFSGRQFSNSRSEMNVSTLELGDSALYLCASSLGGQANFEQYFGPGTRLTVT.